Presented here are 6 T cell receptor beta chains from one specimen sequenced in a study of blood T cell repertoires in COVID-19. The repertoire was sequenced with immunoSEQ multiplex PCR; TCRdb's copy has only in-frame clones and lacks some. The sample contains about 130,000 clones, 84% of which appear only once. The sample taken for sequencing was peripheral blood. Receptor source: a human donor in a cohort sampled during active COVID-19.

V gene TRBV6-5 combines with J gene TRBJ2-2; no definite D call. The ends were cut back, 8 bases at V and 0 bases at J, with 10 bases in the middle. The CDR3 length is 14 residues. CDR1 and CDR2 (germline): MNHEY, SVGAGI. The CDR3 region is CASLYRPNTGELFF. The CDR3 DNA reads as TGTGCCAGCTTGTACAGACCGAACACCGGGGAGCTGTTTTTT.

The J gene is TRBJ2-7, the V gene TRBV5-6, with TRBD1 matching over 8 bases. V was pared by 0 bases and J by 9 bases, with 8 bases of the junction left unmatched. The CDR3 covers 14 residues. Germline V lookup: CDR1 SGHDT, CDR2 YYEEEE. CDR3 protein: CASSLDRGRDGQYF. DNA for the CDR3: TGTGCCAGCAGCTTGGACAGGGGGAGAGATGGGCAGTACTTC.

This clone was recorded once. The chain uses TRBV5-1 and TRBJ1-1; TRBD1 matches 7 bases. This CDR3 region has 13 residues. J gave up 6 bases and V 5 bases, and 7 bases lay outside the gene matches. The V gene's germline CDR1 is SGHRS and CDR2 YFSETQ. The chain's CDR3 is CASSMGTVPEAFF. CDR3 sequence (DNA): TGCGCCAGCAGTATGGGGACAGTTCCTGAAGCTTTCTTT.

This rearrangement joins TRBV3-1 (or the pseudogene TRBV3-2) to TRBJ1-3, with D uncertain. Germline V gives CDR1 LGHDT, CDR2 YNNKEL (reference sequence). This CDR3 region has 15 residues. The ends were cut back, 4 bases at V and 8 bases at J, with 18 bases in the middle. CDR3 sequence (DNA): TGTGCCAGCAGCCGGACTTACGGGCCTTCATACACCATATATTTT. Protein product: CASSRTYGPSYTIYF.

The chain recombines TRBV6-4 with TRBJ1-6, with TRBD1 matching over 10 bases. The CDR3 sequence is 13 residues long. Germline lookup yields CDR1 MRHNA and CDR2 SNTAGT. V lost 8 bases, J lost 10 bases, and 5 bases stayed unmatched. Here the CDR3 DNA reads TGTGCCAGCGGGACAGGGGTCGGGTCACCCCTCCACTTT. It translates to CASGTGVGSPLHF.

This clone was picked up many times. V and J are TRBV11-3 and TRBJ1-1, with D perhaps matching TRBD1 (6 bases). V shed 3 bases and J shed 7 bases, with 15 bases lying between them. The CDR3 contains 14 residues. Germline CDR1 and CDR2: SGHNT and YENEEA. The CDR3: CASSFYRGAHEAFF. The CDR3 nucleotides read TGTGCCAGCAGCTTCTACCGGGGGGCTCATGAAGCTTTCTTT. The variable domain in full, with the rest retrieved from reference TRBV11-3 and TRBJ1-1, is EAGVVQSPRYKIIEKKQPVAFWCNPISGHNTLYWYLQNLGQGPELLIRYENEEAVDDSQLPKDRFSAERLKGVDSTLKIQPAELGDSAVYLCASSFYRGAHEAFFGQGTRLTVV.